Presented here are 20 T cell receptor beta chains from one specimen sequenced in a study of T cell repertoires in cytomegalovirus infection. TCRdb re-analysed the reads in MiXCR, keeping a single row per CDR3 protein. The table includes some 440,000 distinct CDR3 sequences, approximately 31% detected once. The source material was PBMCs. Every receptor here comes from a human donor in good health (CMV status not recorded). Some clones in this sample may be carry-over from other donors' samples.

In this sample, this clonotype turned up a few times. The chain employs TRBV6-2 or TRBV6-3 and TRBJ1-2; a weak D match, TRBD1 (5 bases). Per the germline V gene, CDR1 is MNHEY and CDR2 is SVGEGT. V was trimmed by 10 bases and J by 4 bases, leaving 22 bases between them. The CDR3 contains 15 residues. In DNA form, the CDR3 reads TGTGCCACCAAATCAACGGGACCGGACTCCTATGGCTACACCTTC. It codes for CATKSTGPDSYGYTF.

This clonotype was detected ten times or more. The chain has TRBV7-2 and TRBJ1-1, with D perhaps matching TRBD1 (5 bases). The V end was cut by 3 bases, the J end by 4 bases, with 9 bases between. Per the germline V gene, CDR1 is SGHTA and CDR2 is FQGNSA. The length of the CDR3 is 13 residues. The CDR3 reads CASSFIRVTEAFF. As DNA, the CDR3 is TGTGCCAGCAGCTTTATCAGGGTCACTGAAGCTTTCTTT.

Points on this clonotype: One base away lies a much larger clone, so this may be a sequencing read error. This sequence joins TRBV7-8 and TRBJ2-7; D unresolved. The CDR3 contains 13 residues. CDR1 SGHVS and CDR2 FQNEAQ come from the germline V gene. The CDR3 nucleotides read TGTGCCAGCAGCTTAGTGGCAGAGTACGAGCCGTACTTC. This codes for CASSLVAEYEPYF.

CDR3 sequence (DNA): TGTGCCAGCAGCTTAGAGTCCGTGGGATCCACTGAAGCTTTCTTT. This translates into CASSLESVGSTEAFF. The chain has TRBV7-3 and TRBJ1-1; D gene unclear. The germline CDR1 and CDR2 sequences are SGHTA and FQGTGA. V was clipped by 2 bases and J by 4 bases, with 14 bases between them. This CDR3 is 15 amino acids long.

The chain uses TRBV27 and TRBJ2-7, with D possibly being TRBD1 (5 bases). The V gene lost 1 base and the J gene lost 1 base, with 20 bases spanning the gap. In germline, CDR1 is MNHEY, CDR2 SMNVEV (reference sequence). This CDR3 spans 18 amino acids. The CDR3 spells CASSLYPPRIQGSYEQYF. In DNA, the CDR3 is TGTGCCAGCAGTTTATATCCCCCTCGTATTCAGGGTTCCTACGAGCAGTACTTC.

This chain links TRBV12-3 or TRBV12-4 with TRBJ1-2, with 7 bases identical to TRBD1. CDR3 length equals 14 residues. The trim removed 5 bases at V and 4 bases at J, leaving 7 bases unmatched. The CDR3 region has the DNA TGTGCCAGCAGTGCTGCCCGGGACAGCTATGGCTACACCTTC. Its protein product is CASSAARDSYGYTF.

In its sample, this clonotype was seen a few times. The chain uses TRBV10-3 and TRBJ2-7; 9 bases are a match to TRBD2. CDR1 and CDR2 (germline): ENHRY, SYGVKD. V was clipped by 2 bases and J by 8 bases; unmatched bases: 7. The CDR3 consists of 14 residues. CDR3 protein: CAISEAAGGDQQYF. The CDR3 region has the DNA TGTGCCATCAGTGAGGCGGCGGGGGGGGACCAGCAGTACTTC.

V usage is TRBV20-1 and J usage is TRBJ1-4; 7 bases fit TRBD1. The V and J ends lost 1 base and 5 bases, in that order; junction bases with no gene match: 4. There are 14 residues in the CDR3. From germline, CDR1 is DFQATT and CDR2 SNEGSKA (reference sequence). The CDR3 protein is CSARGGTANEKLFF. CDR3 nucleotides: TGCAGTGCTAGAGGCGGGACAGCAAATGAAAAACTGTTTTTT.

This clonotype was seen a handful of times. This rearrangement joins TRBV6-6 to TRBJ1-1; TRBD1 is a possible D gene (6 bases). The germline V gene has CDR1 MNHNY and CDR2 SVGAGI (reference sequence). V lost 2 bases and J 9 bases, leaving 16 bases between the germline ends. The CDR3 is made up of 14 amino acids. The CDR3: CASSYSQGWGQAFF. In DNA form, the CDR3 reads TGTGCCAGCAGTTACAGTCAGGGGTGGGGGCAAGCTTTCTTT.

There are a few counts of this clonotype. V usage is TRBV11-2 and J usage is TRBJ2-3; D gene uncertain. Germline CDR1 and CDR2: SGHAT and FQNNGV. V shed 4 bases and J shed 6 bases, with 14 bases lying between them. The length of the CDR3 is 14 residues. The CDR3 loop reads CASSSVLSTDTQYF. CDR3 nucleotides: TGTGCCAGCAGCTCGGTCCTAAGTACTGATACGCAGTATTTT.

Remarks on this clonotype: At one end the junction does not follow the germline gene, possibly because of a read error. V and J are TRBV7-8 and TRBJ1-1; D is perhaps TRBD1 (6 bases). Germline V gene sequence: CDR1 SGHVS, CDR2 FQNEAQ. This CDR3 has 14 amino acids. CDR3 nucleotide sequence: TGTGCCGGCAGCCCACAGGGACGGACCACTGAAGCTTTCTTT. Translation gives CAGSPQGRTTEAFF. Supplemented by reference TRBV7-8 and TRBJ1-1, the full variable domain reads GAGVSQSPRYKVAKRGQDVALRCDPISGHVSLFWYQQALGQGPEFLTYFQNEAQLDKSGLPSDRFFAERPEGSVSTLKIQRTQQEDSAVYLCAGSPQGRTTEAFFGQGTRLTVV.

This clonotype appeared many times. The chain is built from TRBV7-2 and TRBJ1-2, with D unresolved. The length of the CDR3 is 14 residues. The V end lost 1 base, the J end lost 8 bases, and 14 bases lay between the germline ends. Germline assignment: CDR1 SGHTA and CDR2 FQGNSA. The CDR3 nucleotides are TGTGCCAGCAGCTTAGGCCGGAATGATCGCGGCTACACCTTC. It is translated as CASSLGRNDRGYTF. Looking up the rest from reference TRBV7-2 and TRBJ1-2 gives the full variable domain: GAGVSQSPSNKVTEKGKDVELRCDPISGHTALYWYRQSLGQGLEFLIYFQGNSAPDKSGLPSDRFSAERTGGSVSTLTIQRTQQEDSAVYLCASSLGRNDRGYTFGSGTRLTVV.

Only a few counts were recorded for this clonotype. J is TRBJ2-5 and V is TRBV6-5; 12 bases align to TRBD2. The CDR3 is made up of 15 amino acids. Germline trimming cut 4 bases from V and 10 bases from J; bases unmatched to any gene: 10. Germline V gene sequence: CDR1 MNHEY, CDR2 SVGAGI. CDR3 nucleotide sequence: TGTGCCAGCAGTTTAGAGACTAGCGGGGGAGGACACCAGTACTTC. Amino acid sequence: CASSLETSGGGHQYF.

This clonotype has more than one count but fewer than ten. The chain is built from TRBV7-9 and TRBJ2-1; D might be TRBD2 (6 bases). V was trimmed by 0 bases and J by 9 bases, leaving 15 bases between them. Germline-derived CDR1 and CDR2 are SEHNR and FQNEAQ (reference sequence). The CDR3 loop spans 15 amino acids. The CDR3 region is CASSLAGPDGGEQFF. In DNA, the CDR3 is TGTGCCAGCAGCTTAGCAGGGCCCGACGGGGGTGAGCAGTTCTTC. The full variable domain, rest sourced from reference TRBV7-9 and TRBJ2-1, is DTGVSQNPRHKITKRGQNVTFRCDPISEHNRLYWYRQTLGQGPEFLTYFQNEAQLEKSRLLSDRFSAERPKGSFSTLEIQRTEQGDSAMYLCASSLAGPDGGEQFFGPGTRLTVL.

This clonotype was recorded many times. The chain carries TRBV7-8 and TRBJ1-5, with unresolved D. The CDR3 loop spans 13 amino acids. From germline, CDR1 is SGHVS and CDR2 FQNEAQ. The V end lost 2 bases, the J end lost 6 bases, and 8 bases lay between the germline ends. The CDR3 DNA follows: TGTGCCAGCAGCTTAAGTTTGAGTCAGCCCCAGCATTTT. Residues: CASSLSLSQPQHF. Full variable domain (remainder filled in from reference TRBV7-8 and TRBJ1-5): GAGVSQSPRYKVAKRGQDVALRCDPISGHVSLFWYQQALGQGPEFLTYFQNEAQLDKSGLPSDRFFAERPEGSVSTLKIQRTQQEDSAVYLCASSLSLSQPQHFGDGTRLSIL.

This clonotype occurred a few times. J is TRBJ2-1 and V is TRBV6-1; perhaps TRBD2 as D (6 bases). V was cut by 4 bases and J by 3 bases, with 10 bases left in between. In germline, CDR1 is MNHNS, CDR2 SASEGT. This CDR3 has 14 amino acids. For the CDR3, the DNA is TGTGCCAGCAGTGGGATTAGCGGCTACAATGAGCAGTTCTTC. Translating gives CASSGISGYNEQFF.

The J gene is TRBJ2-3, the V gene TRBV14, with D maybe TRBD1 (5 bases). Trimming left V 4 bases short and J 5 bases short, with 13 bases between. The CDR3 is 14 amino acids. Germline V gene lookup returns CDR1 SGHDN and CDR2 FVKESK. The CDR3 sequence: CASSLRKGIDTQYF. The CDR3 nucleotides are TGTGCCAGCAGCCTACGGAAGGGGATAGATACGCAGTATTTT.

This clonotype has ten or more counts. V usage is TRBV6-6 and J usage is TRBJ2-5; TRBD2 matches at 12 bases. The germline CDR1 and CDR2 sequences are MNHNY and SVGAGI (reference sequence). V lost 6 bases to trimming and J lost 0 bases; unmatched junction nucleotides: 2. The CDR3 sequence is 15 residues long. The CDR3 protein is CASSRLAGDQETQYF. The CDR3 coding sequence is TGTGCCAGCAGCCGACTAGCGGGGGACCAAGAGACCCAGTACTTC.

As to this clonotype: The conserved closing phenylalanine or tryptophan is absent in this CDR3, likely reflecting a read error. The CDR3 region has the DNA TGTGCCAGCAGTTCTTCCGGGAGCACCTACGAGCAGTACTTA. Its protein is CASSSSGSTYEQYL. The J gene is TRBJ2-7, the V gene TRBV12-3 or TRBV12-4; weak D call: TRBD2 (6 bases). V lost 4 bases and J lost 2, with 12 bases in between. This CDR3 is built from 14 residues.

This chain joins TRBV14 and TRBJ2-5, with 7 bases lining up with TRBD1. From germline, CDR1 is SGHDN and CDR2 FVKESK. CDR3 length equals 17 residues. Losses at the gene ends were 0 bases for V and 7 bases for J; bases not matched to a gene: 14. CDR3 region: CASSQDITGAIWGTQYF. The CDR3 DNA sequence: TGTGCCAGCAGCCAAGATATTACAGGGGCCATATGGGGGACCCAGTACTTC.